This TCR beta chain was sequenced during a study of CD8 T cells in ankylosing spondylitis. General observations from the study: As reported, disease-linked clones showed significant enrichment in matched ankylosing spondylitis synovial fluid. Blood from ankylosing spondylitis patients appeared to carry a characteristic eight-variant TCR beta motif. Earlier authors reported some of these motif variants in reactive arthritis synovial fluid and blood.

As for this clonotype: Antigen: not known.

TCRdb passed the 5' RACE reads through MiXCR, listing each CDR3 protein once. The sample yields around 220,000 distinct CDR3 sequences, more than 9% seen once. Sequencing used blood, either unsorted or a sorted T cell fraction (not recorded which). The receptor was isolated from a male donor with ankylosing spondylitis or in good health (not recorded which).

This chain's CDR3 is CASSSPGQGPNEQFF. The CDR3 nucleotides are TGTGCCAGCAGTTCCCCGGGACAGGGACCTAATGAGCAGTTCTTC. The gene calls are TRBV2 and TRBJ2-1; 9 nucleotides line up with TRBD1. Germline CDR1 reads SNHLY; CDR2 reads FYNNEI. J was trimmed by 7 bases and V by 5 bases; bases with no gene match: 9. The CDR3 loop spans 15 amino acids.